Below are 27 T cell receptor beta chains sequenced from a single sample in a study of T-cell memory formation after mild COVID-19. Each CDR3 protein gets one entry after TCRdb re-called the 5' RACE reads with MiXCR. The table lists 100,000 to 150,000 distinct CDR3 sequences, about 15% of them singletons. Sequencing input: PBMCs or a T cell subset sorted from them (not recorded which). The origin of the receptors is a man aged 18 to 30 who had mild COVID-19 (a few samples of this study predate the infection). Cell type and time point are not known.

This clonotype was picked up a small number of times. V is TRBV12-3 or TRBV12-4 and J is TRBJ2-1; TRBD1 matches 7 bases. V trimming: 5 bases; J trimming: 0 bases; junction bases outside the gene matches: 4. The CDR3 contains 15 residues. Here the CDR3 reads CASSEQGSSYNEQFF. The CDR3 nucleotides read TGTGCCAGCAGTGAACAGGGGAGCTCCTACAATGAGCAGTTCTTC.

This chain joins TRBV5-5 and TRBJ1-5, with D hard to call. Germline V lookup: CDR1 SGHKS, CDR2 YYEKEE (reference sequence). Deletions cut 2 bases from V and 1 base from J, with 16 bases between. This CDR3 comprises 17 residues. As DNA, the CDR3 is TGTGCCAGCAGCTTCACGGGCCCTACAGCGAGCAATCAGCCCCAGCATTTT. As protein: CASSFTGPTASNQPQHF.

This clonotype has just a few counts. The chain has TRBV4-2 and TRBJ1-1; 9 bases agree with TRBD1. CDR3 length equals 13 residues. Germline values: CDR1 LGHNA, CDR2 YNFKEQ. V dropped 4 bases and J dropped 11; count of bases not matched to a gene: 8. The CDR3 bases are TGTGCCAGCAGCCCGGGGACAGGGACTTATGCTTTCTTT. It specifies CASSPGTGTYAFF.

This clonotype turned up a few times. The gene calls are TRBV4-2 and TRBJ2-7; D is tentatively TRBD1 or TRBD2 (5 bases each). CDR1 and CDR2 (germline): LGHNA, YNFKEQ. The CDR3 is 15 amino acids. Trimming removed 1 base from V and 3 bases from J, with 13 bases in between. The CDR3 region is CASSQAPGALYEQYV. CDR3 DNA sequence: TGTGCCAGCAGCCAAGCTCCCGGGGCCCTCTACGAGCAGTACGTC.

The CDR3 spells CASSQEMGTGTGDEKLFF. CDR3 bases: TGCGCCAGCAGCCAAGAGATGGGGACCGGGACAGGGGATGAAAAACTGTTTTTT. This chain links TRBV4-3 with TRBJ1-4; 10 nucleotides match TRBD1. The germline V gene encodes CDR1 LGHNA and CDR2 YSLEER. This CDR3 spans 18 amino acids. The V and J ends lost 0 bases and 6 bases, in that order; junction bases with no gene match: 10.

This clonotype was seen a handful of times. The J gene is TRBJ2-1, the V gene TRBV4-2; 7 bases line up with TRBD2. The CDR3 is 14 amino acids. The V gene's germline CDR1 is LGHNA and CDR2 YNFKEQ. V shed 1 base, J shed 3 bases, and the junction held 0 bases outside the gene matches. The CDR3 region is CASSQGGGYNEQFF. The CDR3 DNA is TGTGCCAGCAGCCAAGGGGGGGGCTACAATGAGCAGTTCTTC.

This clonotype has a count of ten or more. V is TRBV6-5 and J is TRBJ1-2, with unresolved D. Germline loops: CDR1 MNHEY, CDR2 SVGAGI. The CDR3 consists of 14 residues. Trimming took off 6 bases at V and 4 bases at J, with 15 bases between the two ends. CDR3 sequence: CASSPGLDGYGYTF. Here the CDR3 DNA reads TGTGCCAGCAGCCCCGGATTGGACGGCTATGGCTACACCTTC.

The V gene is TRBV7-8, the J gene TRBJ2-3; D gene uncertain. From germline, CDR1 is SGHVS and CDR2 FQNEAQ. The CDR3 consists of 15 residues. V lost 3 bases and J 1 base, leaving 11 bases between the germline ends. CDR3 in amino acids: CASSFPQAGTDTQYF. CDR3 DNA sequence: TGTGCCAGCAGCTTTCCCCAGGCCGGCACAGATACGCAGTATTTT.

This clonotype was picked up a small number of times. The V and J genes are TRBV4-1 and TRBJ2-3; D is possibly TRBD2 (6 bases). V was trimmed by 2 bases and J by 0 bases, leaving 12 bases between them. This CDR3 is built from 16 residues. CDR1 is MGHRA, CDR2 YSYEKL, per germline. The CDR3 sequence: CASSQPGRGSTDTQYF. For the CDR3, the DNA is TGCGCCAGCAGCCAACCGGGGCGGGGAAGCACAGATACGCAGTATTTT.

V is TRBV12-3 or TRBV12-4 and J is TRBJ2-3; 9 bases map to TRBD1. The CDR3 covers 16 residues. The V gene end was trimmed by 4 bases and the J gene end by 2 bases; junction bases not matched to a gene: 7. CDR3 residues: CASSYLQGASTDTQYF. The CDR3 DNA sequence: TGTGCCAGCAGTTATTTACAGGGGGCCTCCACAGATACGCAGTATTTT.

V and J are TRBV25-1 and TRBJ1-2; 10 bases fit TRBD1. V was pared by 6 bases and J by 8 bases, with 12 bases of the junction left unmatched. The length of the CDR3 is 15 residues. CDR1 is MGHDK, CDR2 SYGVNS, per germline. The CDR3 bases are TGTGCCAGCAGCCGCGAAGGGACAGGGGAGCGGGGCTACACCTTC. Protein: CASSREGTGERGYTF.

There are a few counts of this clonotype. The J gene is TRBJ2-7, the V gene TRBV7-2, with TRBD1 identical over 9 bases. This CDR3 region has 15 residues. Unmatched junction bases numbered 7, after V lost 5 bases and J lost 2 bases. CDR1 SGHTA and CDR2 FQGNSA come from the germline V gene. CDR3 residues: CASSLAGTGTYEQYF. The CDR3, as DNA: TGTGCCAGCAGCCTTGCCGGGACAGGGACCTACGAGCAGTACTTC.

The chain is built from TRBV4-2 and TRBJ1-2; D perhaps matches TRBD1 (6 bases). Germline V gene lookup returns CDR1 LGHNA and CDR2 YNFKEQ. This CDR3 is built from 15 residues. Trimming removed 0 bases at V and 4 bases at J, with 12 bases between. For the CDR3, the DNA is TGTGCCAGCAGCCAAGAGGTGAAGGGGGGCTATGGCTACACCTTC. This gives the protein CASSQEVKGGYGYTF.

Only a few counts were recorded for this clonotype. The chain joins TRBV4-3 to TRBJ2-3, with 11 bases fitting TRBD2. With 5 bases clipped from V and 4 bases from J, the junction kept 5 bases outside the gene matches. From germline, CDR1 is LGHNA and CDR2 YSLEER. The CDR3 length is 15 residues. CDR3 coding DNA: TGCGCCAGCAGCTTACTTAGCGGGGGGGCAGATACGCAGTATTTT. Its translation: CASSLLSGGADTQYF.

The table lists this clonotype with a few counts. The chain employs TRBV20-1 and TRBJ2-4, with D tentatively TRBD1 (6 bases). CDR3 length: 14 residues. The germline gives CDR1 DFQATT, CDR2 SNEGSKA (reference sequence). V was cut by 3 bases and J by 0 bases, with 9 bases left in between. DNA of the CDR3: TGCAGTGCTAGCGACAGGCGAGCCAAAAACATTCAGTACTTC. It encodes CSASDRRAKNIQYF.

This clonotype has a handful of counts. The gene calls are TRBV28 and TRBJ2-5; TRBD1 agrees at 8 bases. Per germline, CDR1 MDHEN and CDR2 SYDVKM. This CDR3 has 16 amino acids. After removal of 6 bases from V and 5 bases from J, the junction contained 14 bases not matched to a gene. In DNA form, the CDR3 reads TGTGCCAGCAGCACCATGTGGGGGGACAGGAGGGAGACCCAGTACTTC. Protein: CASSTMWGDRRETQYF.

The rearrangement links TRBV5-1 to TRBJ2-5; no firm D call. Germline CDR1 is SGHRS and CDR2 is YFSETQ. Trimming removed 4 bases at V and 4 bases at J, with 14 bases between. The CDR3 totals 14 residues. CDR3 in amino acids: CASSNWAPRETQYF. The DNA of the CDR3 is TGCGCCAGCAGCAACTGGGCCCCGAGAGAGACCCAGTACTTC.

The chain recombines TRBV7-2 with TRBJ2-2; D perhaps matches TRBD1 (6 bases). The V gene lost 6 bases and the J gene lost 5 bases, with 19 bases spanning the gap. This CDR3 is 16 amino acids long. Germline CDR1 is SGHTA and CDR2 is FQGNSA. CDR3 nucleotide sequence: TGTGCCAGCAGGCCCATGGGGGCCGGGGAAACCGGGGAGCTGTTTTTT. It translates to CASRPMGAGETGELFF. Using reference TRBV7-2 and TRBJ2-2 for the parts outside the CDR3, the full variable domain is GAGVSQSPSNKVTEKGKDVELRCDPISGHTALYWYRQSLGQGLEFLIYFQGNSAPDKSGLPSDRFSAERTGGSVSTLTIQRTQQEDSAVYLCASRPMGAGETGELFFGEGSRLTVL.

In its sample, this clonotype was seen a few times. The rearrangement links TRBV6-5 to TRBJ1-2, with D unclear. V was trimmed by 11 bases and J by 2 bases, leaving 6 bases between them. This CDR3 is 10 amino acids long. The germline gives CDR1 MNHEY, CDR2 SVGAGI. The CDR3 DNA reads TGTGCCGCGGGCAACTATGGCTACACCTTC. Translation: CAAGNYGYTF.

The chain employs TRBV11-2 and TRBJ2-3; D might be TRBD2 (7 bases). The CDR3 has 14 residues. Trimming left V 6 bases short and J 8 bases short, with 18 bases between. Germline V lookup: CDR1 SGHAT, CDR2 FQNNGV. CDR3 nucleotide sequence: TGTGCCAGCAGTTCCGGGGGGCCGGGTCCTACGCAGTATTTT. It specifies CASSSGGPGPTQYF.

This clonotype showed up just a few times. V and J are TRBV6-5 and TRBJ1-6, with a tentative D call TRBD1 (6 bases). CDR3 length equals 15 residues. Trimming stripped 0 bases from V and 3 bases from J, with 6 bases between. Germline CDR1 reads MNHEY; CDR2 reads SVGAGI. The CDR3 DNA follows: TGTGCCAGCAGTTACTCGGACAGCTATAATTCACCCCTCCACTTT. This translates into CASSYSDSYNSPLHF.

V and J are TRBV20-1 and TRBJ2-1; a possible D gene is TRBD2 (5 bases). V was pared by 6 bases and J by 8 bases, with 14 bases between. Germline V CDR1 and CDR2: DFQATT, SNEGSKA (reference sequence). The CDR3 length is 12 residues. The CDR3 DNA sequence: TGCAGTGCCCCACTAGACTTGTATGAGCAGTTCTTC. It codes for CSAPLDLYEQFF.

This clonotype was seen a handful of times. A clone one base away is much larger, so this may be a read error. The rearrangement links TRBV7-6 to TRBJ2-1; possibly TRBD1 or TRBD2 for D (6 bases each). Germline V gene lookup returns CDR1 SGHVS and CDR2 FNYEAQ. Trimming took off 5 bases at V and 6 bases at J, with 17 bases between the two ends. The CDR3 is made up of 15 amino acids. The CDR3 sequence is CASSPVGGRCNEQFF. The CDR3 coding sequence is TGTGCCAGCAGCCCCGTGGGGGGCCGATGCAATGAGCAGTTCTTC.

CDR3 nucleotides: TGTGCCAGCAGCGTAGATATGGTAAACACCATATATTTT. Its translation is CASSVDMVNTIYF. This chain uses TRBV9 with TRBJ1-3; D is undetermined. The CDR3 is made up of 13 amino acids. Germline loops: CDR1 SGDLS, CDR2 YYNGEE. The V end lost 0 bases, the J end lost 6 bases, and 7 bases lay between the germline ends.

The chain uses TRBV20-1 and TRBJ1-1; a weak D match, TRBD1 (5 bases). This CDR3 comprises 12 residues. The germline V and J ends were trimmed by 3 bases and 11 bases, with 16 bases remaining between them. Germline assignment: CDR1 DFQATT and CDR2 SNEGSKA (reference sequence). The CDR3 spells CSASQKGSLAFF. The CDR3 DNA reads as TGCAGTGCTAGCCAGAAGGGGTCGTTGGCTTTCTTT.

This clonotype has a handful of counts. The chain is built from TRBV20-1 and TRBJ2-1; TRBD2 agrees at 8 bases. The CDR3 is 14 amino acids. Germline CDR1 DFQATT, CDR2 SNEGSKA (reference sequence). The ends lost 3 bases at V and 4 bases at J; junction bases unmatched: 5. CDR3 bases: TGCAGTGCTAGCAAACCTAGCGGGTACAATGAGCAGTTCTTC. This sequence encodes CSASKPSGYNEQFF.

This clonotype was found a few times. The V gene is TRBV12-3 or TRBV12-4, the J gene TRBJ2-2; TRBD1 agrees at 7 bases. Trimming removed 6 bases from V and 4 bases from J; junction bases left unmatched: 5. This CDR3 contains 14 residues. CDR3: CASRRQGGTGELFF. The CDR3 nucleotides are TGTGCCAGCAGGAGACAGGGTGGCACCGGGGAGCTGTTTTTT.